These 25 T cell receptor beta chains came from one sample sequenced in a study of T-cell memory formation after mild COVID-19. TCRdb called the 5' RACE reads again in MiXCR, with one record for every CDR3 protein. Of 100,000 to 150,000 distinct CDR3 sequences in the sample, 15% to 20% were seen once. The sequencing sample was made of PBMCs or a T cell subset sorted from them (not recorded which). These receptor sequences come from a man between 18 and 35 years old who had mild COVID-19 (a few samples of this study predate the infection). Cell type and time point are not known.

This clonotype was seen a few times. V usage is TRBV4-3 and J usage is TRBJ2-7, with D perhaps matching TRBD1 (5 bases). The ends were cut back, 0 bases at V and 0 bases at J, with 9 bases in the middle. Germline V gene data show CDR1 as LGHNA and CDR2 as YSLEER. This CDR3 has 15 residues. This CDR3 reads CASSQDWGSSYEQYF. The CDR3 DNA is TGCGCCAGCAGCCAAGATTGGGGCAGCTCCTACGAGCAGTACTTC.

This clonotype was seen only a few times. The V call is TRBV12-5, the J call TRBJ1-6, with D unclear. The germline V gene has CDR1 LGHNT and CDR2 FRNRAP. The CDR3 has 13 residues. V was cut by 8 bases and J by 7 bases, with 12 bases left in between. The CDR3 sequence: CASRQLENSPLHF. As DNA, the CDR3 is TGTGCTAGTCGGCAGTTGGAGAATTCACCCCTCCACTTT.

This clonotype was counted only a few times. V usage is TRBV2 and J usage is TRBJ2-6; D is unresolved. The CDR3 totals 16 residues. Germline lookup yields CDR1 SNHLY and CDR2 FYNNEI. The V gene lost 3 bases and the J gene lost 0 bases, with 9 bases spanning the gap. CDR3 coding DNA: TGTGCCAGCAGTGAGCTACGCGGCTCTGGGGCCAACGTCCTGACTTTC. This translates into CASSELRGSGANVLTF.

The V gene is TRBV5-1, the J gene TRBJ2-2, with D perhaps given as TRBD1 or TRBD2 (5 bases each). This CDR3 has 16 residues. From germline, CDR1 is SGHRS and CDR2 YFSETQ. Between the trimmed V and J ends, which lost 6 bases and 5 bases, there was a span of 20 bases. CDR3 in amino acids: CASTISGTEITGELFF. Written as DNA, the CDR3 is TGCGCCAGCACTATCTCCGGGACGGAAATAACCGGGGAGCTGTTTTTT.

The V call is TRBV19, the J call TRBJ2-3, with D tentatively TRBD1 (6 bases). The germline CDR1 and CDR2 sequences are LNHDA and SQIVND (reference sequence). V lost 9 bases and J lost 2, with 15 bases in between. This CDR3 is built from 14 residues. Here the CDR3 reads CASRQEHATDTQYF. CDR3 nucleotides: TGTGCCAGCCGACAGGAGCACGCCACAGATACGCAGTATTTT.

J is TRBJ2-5 and V is TRBV7-9; 8 bases are shared with TRBD2. J lost 3 bases, V lost 5 bases, and 11 bases had no gene match. From germline, CDR1 is SEHNR and CDR2 FQNEAQ (reference sequence). The length of the CDR3 is 16 residues. CDR3 loop: CASSPPRRGAKETQYF. As DNA, the CDR3 is TGTGCCAGCAGCCCACCTAGGCGGGGGGCTAAAGAGACCCAGTACTTC.

This clonotype was detected a few times. V usage is TRBV15 and J usage is TRBJ2-5; weak D call: TRBD2 (5 bases). V lost 1 base and J 4 bases, leaving 19 bases between the germline ends. Germline-derived CDR1 and CDR2 are LNHNV and YYDKDF (reference sequence). The CDR3 is 17 residues long. DNA of the CDR3: TGTGCCACCAGCAGAGGCCGACTGACCGGGAATGTAGAGACCCAGTACTTC. Translated, it gives CATSRGRLTGNVETQYF. The variable domain in full, completed from reference TRBV15 and TRBJ2-5, reads DAMVIQNPRYQVTQFGKPVTLSCSQTLNHNVMYWYQQKSSQAPKLLFHYYDKDFNNEADTPDNFQSRRPNTSFCFLDIRSPGLGDTAMYLCATSRGRLTGNVETQYFGPGTRLLVL.

This chain joins TRBV27 and TRBJ2-7; perhaps TRBD1 as D (6 bases). CDR3 length: 15 residues. Germline CDR1 reads MNHEY; CDR2 reads SMNVEV (reference sequence). Trimming pared 0 bases from V and 7 bases from J, leaving 16 bases between. CDR3 residues: CASSLSRPGAGEQYF. CDR3 coding DNA: TGTGCCAGCAGTTTATCCCGTCCAGGGGCTGGGGAGCAGTACTTC.

The V gene is TRBV24-1, the J gene TRBJ1-1; D remains unclear. Germline values: CDR1 KGHDR, CDR2 SFDVKD. The CDR3 extends over 13 amino acids. V lost 4 bases and J 2 bases, leaving 7 bases between the germline ends. The CDR3 nucleotides read TGTGCCACCAGTGAACAGCCAAACACTGAAGCTTTCTTT. This sequence encodes CATSEQPNTEAFF.

The chain couples TRBV7-2 to TRBJ1-4, with D uncertain. Per the germline V gene, CDR1 is SGHTA and CDR2 is FQGNSA. Deletions cut 1 base from V and 0 bases from J, with 6 bases between. The CDR3 spans 15 residues. CDR3 coding DNA: TGTGCCAGCAGCTTAGGAAGGGCAACTAATGAAAAACTGTTTTTT. This sequence encodes CASSLGRATNEKLFF.

In this sample, this clonotype turned up a few times. The chain uses TRBV6-6 and TRBJ1-5; D call uncertain. The germline gives CDR1 MNHNY, CDR2 SVGAGI (reference sequence). Trimming took off 6 bases at V and 3 bases at J, with 12 bases between the two ends. The CDR3 covers 14 residues. The CDR3 region has the DNA TGTGCCAGCAGGGGTGCTGGGGACAATCAGCCCCAGCATTTT. This codes for CASRGAGDNQPQHF.

V gene TRBV6-2 or TRBV6-3 combines with J gene TRBJ2-1; weak D call: TRBD2 (6 bases). The CDR3 loop spans 14 amino acids. Germline CDR1 reads MNHEY; CDR2 reads SVGEGT. Deletions cut 10 bases from V and 2 bases from J, with 15 bases between. CDR3 DNA sequence: TGTGCCACCCCTAGCCGGGGGACCTACAATGAGCAGTTCTTC. Translated, it gives CATPSRGTYNEQFF.

The rearrangement uses TRBV5-4 and TRBJ2-2; D remains unclear. The CDR3 has 14 residues. The V gene lost 0 bases and the J gene lost 7 bases, with 10 bases spanning the gap. The V gene's germline CDR1 is SGHNT and CDR2 YYREEE (reference sequence). The CDR3 loop reads CASSLGEGRGELFF. CDR3 DNA sequence: TGTGCCAGCAGCTTGGGAGAAGGGCGCGGGGAGCTGTTTTTT.

The chain recombines TRBV28 with TRBJ1-1; the D gene is possibly TRBD1 (6 bases). The CDR3 covers 14 residues. CDR1 and CDR2 (germline): MDHEN, SYDVKM. The V end lost 8 bases, the J end lost 10 bases, and 23 bases lay between the germline ends. The CDR3 DNA follows: TGTGCCAGCCGCGTTGCGGGGGCGCTTAATCCAGCTTTCTTT. It is translated as CASRVAGALNPAFF.

V gene TRBV7-2 combines with J gene TRBJ2-1, with D perhaps assigned TRBD1 or TRBD2 (5 bases each). Germline V gives CDR1 SGHTA, CDR2 FQGNSA. CDR3 size: 13 residues. Trimming stripped 5 bases from V and 9 bases from J, with 14 bases between. This chain's CDR3 is CASSQSRDGEQFF. The CDR3 coding sequence is TGTGCCAGCAGCCAAAGTAGGGACGGTGAGCAGTTCTTC.

The chain uses TRBV19 and TRBJ2-1; 8 nucleotides align to TRBD1. V lost 5 bases and J lost 14; bases outside the gene matches: 14. The CDR3 runs 14 residues. Germline CDR1 and CDR2: LNHDA and SQIVND (reference sequence). CDR3 in amino acids: CASSSRPGQAREFF. DNA for the CDR3: TGTGCCAGTAGTTCTCGCCCGGGACAGGCTCGGGAGTTCTTC.

The chain couples TRBV19 to TRBJ1-5; D ambiguous. V lost 3 bases and J 11 bases, leaving 8 bases between the germline ends. The CDR3 spans 11 residues. From germline, CDR1 is LNHDA and CDR2 SQIVND (reference sequence). This chain's CDR3 is CASSMFQAQHF. CDR3 DNA: TGTGCCAGTAGTATGTTCCAGGCCCAGCATTTT.

This sequence joins TRBV7-2 and TRBJ2-5; the D call may be TRBD1 or TRBD2 (7 bases each). The CDR3 is 14 amino acids. Germline V gene data show CDR1 as SGHTA and CDR2 as FQGNSA. Trimming left V 2 bases short and J 5 bases short, with 12 bases between. CDR3 protein: CASSLFRGGETQYF. CDR3 DNA: TGTGCCAGCAGCTTATTCAGGGGGGGGGAGACCCAGTACTTC.

This chain joins TRBV6-1 and TRBJ1-2; D gene ambiguous. Germline CDR1 reads MNHNS; CDR2 reads SASEGT. The CDR3 is 14 residues long. V was shortened by 2 bases and J by 3 bases, with 10 bases between the two germline ends. The CDR3 loop reads CASSESPRYYGYTF. Here the CDR3 DNA reads TGTGCCAGCAGTGAAAGTCCCAGATACTATGGCTACACCTTC.

The V and J genes are TRBV7-9 and TRBJ1-1; 9 nucleotides match TRBD1. The CDR3 runs 15 residues. The germline V gene encodes CDR1 SEHNR and CDR2 FQNEAQ (reference sequence). The V segment lost 5 bases and the J segment 1 base; nucleotides outside the gene matches: 5. CDR3 in amino acids: CASSGGQGRNTEAFF. DNA of the CDR3: TGTGCCAGCAGCGGCGGACAGGGGAGGAACACTGAAGCTTTCTTT.

The CDR3 loop is CASSLGSAVETQYF. CDR3 sequence (DNA): TGTGCCAGCAGCCTCGGCTCAGCAGTTGAGACCCAGTACTTC. The genes are TRBV7-2 and TRBJ2-5; no definite D call. Trimming cost V 5 bases and J 5 bases, with 15 bases left between them. Per the germline V gene, CDR1 is SGHTA and CDR2 is FQGNSA. The CDR3 loop spans 14 amino acids.

The gene calls are TRBV9 and TRBJ2-6; no firm D call. The CDR3 contains 15 residues. V lost 4 bases and J 4 bases, leaving 12 bases between the germline ends. The germline V gene encodes CDR1 SGDLS and CDR2 YYNGEE. DNA for the CDR3: TGTGCCAGCAGCCCCCGTCAAATAGGGGCCAACGTCCTGACTTTC. Translated, it gives CASSPRQIGANVLTF. Full variable domain (outside the CDR3, taken from reference TRBV9 and TRBJ2-6): DSGVTQTPKHLITATGQRVTLRCSPRSGDLSVYWYQQSLDQGLQFLIQYYNGEERAKGNILERFSAQQFPDLHSELNLSSLELGDSALYFCASSPRQIGANVLTFGAGSRLTVL.

The V and J genes are TRBV6-2 or TRBV6-3 and TRBJ2-7, with 10 positions matching TRBD2. This CDR3 has 14 residues. Trimming at V came to 7 bases and at J to 3 bases, leaving 6 bases not matched to a gene. Germline-derived CDR1 and CDR2 are MNHEY and SVGEGT. DNA for the CDR3: TGTGCCAGCACCAGACTAGCGGGTGGCTACGAGCAGTACTTC. The encoded protein is CASTRLAGGYEQYF.

This clonotype was found a few times. DNA of the CDR3: TGTGCCAGCAGCTTAGTTGGATGGGGCCAAGAGACCCAGTACTTC. Translation: CASSLVGWGQETQYF. The genes are TRBV7-2 and TRBJ2-5; D gene unclear. V dropped 1 base and J dropped 1 base, with 10 bases sitting between them. Germline V CDR1 and CDR2: SGHTA, FQGNSA. The CDR3 is made up of 15 amino acids.

This clonotype was seen a few times. This chain connects TRBV1 to TRBJ1-2; the table's D call, TRBD1, was not checked against the DNA. TRBV1 is a pseudogene locus. This CDR3 has 17 residues. CDR3 sequence (DNA): TGCACCAGCAGCCCGCCGGGGGTAGAAGGGTCCAGAGATGGCTACACCTTC. Amino acid sequence: CTSSPPGVEGSRDGYTF.